These 22 T cell receptor beta chains were all obtained from the same sample, sequenced in a study of blood T cell repertoires in COVID-19. Profiling relied on immunoSEQ multiplex PCR, and the TCRdb table lists in-frame clones only, not all of them. The table includes fewer than 120,000 clones, about 85% detected once. The specimen sequenced was peripheral blood. The receptors were gathered from a human donor in a cohort sampled during active COVID-19.

V is TRBV5-6 and J is TRBJ1-2; no clear D gene. This CDR3 region has 15 residues. Germline V gene lookup returns CDR1 SGHDT and CDR2 YYEEEE. With 0 bases removed from V and 7 bases from J, the gap between germline ends came to 16 bases. CDR3 sequence (DNA): TGTGCCAGCAGCTTGGTGGAAGCGCGGGAGATTGGCTACACCTTC. This sequence encodes CASSLVEAREIGYTF.

The chain combines TRBV28 with TRBJ2-3; D is perhaps TRBD2 (6 bases). Germline-derived CDR1 and CDR2 are MDHEN and SYDVKM. The CDR3 runs 19 residues. Between the trimmed V and J ends, which lost 9 bases and 8 bases, there was a span of 36 bases. The CDR3 sequence: CASTFEMSLGGIALGTQYF. CDR3 DNA: TGTGCCAGTACCTTTGAAATGTCCCTTGGCGGGATCGCACTAGGTACGCAGTATTTT.

Remarks on this clone: Germline is not matched at one junction end, which may reflect a read error. The rearrangement links TRBV7-7 to TRBJ2-1, with 11 bases fitting TRBD2. Germline V CDR1 and CDR2: SSHAT, FNYEAQ (reference sequence). This CDR3 spans 16 amino acids. CDR3 sequence reads: CASSLAASGGINEQFF. The CDR3 DNA follows: TGTGCTAGCAGCTTAGCCGCTAGCGGGGGGATCAATGAGCAGTTCTTC.

This clone appeared a single time. V gene TRBV4-2 combines with J gene TRBJ2-2; 9 nucleotides line up with TRBD2. The CDR3 totals 21 residues. Germline loops: CDR1 LGHNA, CDR2 YNFKEQ. The J segment lost 4 bases and the V segment lost 1 base, leaving 19 bases of the junction unmatched. The CDR3 DNA reads TGTGCCAGCAGCCAAGGGGCCAGAGGAGCGGGGGGCCCTCGGGTCACCGGGGAGCTGTTTTTT. Its protein is CASSQGARGAGGPRVTGELFF.

CDR3 nucleotide sequence: TGTGCCAGTAGCCCCACCGCAGGGAAAGAGACCCAGTACTTC. This encodes CASSPTAGKETQYF. V is TRBV19 and J is TRBJ2-5; D possibly corresponds to TRBD1 (5 bases). CDR1 is LNHDA and CDR2 is SQIVND in the germline V gene (reference sequence). The V end was cut by 6 bases, the J end by 3 bases, with 14 bases between. This CDR3 is built from 14 residues.

This chain links TRBV2 with TRBJ2-5; D perhaps matches TRBD1 (6 bases). Trimming took 7 bases from V and 5 from J, leaving 11 bases between them. This CDR3 is built from 12 residues. The germline CDR1 and CDR2 sequences are SNHLY and FYNNEI. The CDR3 loop is CASTQGTETQYF. CDR3 bases: TGTGCCAGCACCCAGGGGACCGAGACCCAGTACTTC. The full variable domain, rest sourced from reference TRBV2 and TRBJ2-5, is EPEVTQTPSHQVTQMGQEVILRCVPISNHLYFYWYRQILGQKVEFLVSFYNNEISEKSEIFDDQFSVERPDGSNFTLKIRSTKLEDSAMYFCASTQGTETQYFGPGTRLLVL.

This sequence joins TRBV11-2 and TRBJ1-2, with TRBD1 as a possible D gene (6 bases). The CDR3 spans 13 residues. V was pared by 6 bases and J by 2 bases, with 10 bases between. Germline V gene sequence: CDR1 SGHAT, CDR2 FQNNGV. The CDR3 DNA reads as TGTGCCAGCAGTCCGGACAGCAACTATGGCTACACCTTC. Its protein product is CASSPDSNYGYTF. The full variable domain, its missing parts supplied by reference TRBV11-2 and TRBJ1-2, is EAGVAQSPRYKIIEKRQSVAFWCNPISGHATLYWYQQILGQGPKLLIQFQNNGVVDDSQLPKDRFSAERLKGVDSTLKIQPAKLEDSAVYLCASSPDSNYGYTFGSGTRLTVV.

The chain carries TRBV7-2 and TRBJ1-3, with TRBD1 matching 7 bases. V shed 3 bases, J shed 0 bases, and the junction held 5 bases outside the gene matches. Germline V gene lookup returns CDR1 SGHTA and CDR2 FQGNSA. The CDR3 sequence is 16 residues long. The CDR3 spells CASSFGDRRSGNTIYF. The CDR3, as DNA: TGTGCCAGCAGCTTTGGGGACAGACGCTCTGGAAACACCATATATTTT. Drawing the rest from reference TRBV7-2 and TRBJ1-3, the complete variable domain is GAGVSQSPSNKVTEKGKDVELRCDPISGHTALYWYRQSLGQGLEFLIYFQGNSAPDKSGLPSDRFSAERTGGSVSTLTIQRTQQEDSAVYLCASSFGDRRSGNTIYFGEGSWLTVV.

The chain links TRBV10-3 to TRBJ1-2; D is ambiguous. V was pared by 4 bases and J by 0 bases, with 21 bases between. Germline loops: CDR1 ENHRY, CDR2 SYGVKD. This CDR3 is built from 18 residues. Here the CDR3 DNA reads TGTGCCATCAGTGGAGCAGGCCTTCACTCACACACTAACTATGGCTACACCTTC. It encodes CAISGAGLHSHTNYGYTF.

The chain has TRBV11-1 and TRBJ1-1; 11 bases fit TRBD1. V was clipped by 5 bases and J by 5 bases; unmatched bases: 7. The CDR3 extends over 15 amino acids. Germline CDR1 reads SGHAT; CDR2 reads FQDESV (reference sequence). The CDR3 here is CASSQGQGARTEAFF. For the CDR3, the DNA is TGTGCCAGCAGCCAAGGACAGGGGGCGAGAACTGAAGCTTTCTTT.

The J gene is TRBJ2-1, the V gene TRBV18; 12 nucleotides line up with TRBD2. The germline V gene encodes CDR1 KGHSH and CDR2 LQKENI. The junction had 3 bases not matched to a gene; V was cut back by 3 bases and J by 0 bases. The CDR3 spans 17 residues. This CDR3 is CASSPRTSGTSYNEQFF. As DNA, the CDR3 is TGTGCCAGCTCACCTCGGACTAGCGGGACCTCCTACAATGAGCAGTTCTTC.

The chain carries TRBV19 and TRBJ1-5, with 9 nucleotides matching TRBD1. Trimming at V came to 4 bases and at J to 4 bases, leaving 5 bases not matched to a gene. The V gene's germline CDR1 is LNHDA and CDR2 SQIVND (reference sequence). The CDR3 runs 15 residues. The CDR3 DNA reads TGTGCCAGTAGTACACCGGGACAGGGAAATCAGCCCCAGCATTTT. It codes for CASSTPGQGNQPQHF.

The chain is built from TRBV5-1 and TRBJ2-1, with D tentatively TRBD2 (6 bases). Trimming stripped 5 bases from V and 12 bases from J, with 21 bases between. CDR1 is SGHRS and CDR2 is YFSETQ in the germline V gene. The CDR3 loop spans 14 amino acids. CDR3 residues: CASSSARDAGRQFF. In DNA form, the CDR3 reads TGCGCCAGCAGTTCCGCCCGGGACGCGGGGAGGCAGTTCTTC.

The CDR3 DNA follows: TGTGCCAGCAGCCCCGACGGGGGGAACTATGGCTACACCTTC. It encodes CASSPDGGNYGYTF. The chain links TRBV7-9 to TRBJ1-2, with a tentative D call TRBD1 (5 bases). This CDR3 comprises 14 residues. V was clipped by 5 bases and J by 2 bases, with 12 bases between them. Germline V gene sequence: CDR1 SEHNR, CDR2 FQNEAQ (reference sequence).

The chain couples TRBV20-1 to TRBJ2-5, with 10 positions matching TRBD1. With 3 bases clipped from V and 3 bases from J, the junction kept 7 bases outside the gene matches. The CDR3 is 15 amino acids. Germline CDR1 reads DFQATT; CDR2 reads SNEGSKA (reference sequence). The CDR3 bases are TGCAGTGCTAGTCTGGGGACAGGGGTTAAAGAGACCCAGTACTTC. Amino acid sequence: CSASLGTGVKETQYF.

This chain joins TRBV19 and TRBJ2-1; D may be TRBD1 (6 bases). The length of the CDR3 is 15 residues. Between the trimmed V and J ends, which lost 6 bases and 0 bases, there was a span of 12 bases. From germline, CDR1 is LNHDA and CDR2 SQIVND (reference sequence). CDR3 residues: CASSWDTSSYNEQFF. The DNA for the CDR3 is TGTGCCAGTAGCTGGGACACTAGCTCCTACAATGAGCAGTTCTTC.

This clone appeared once. The chain uses TRBV10-3 and TRBJ2-1; D is unresolved. There are 12 residues in the CDR3. Germline lookup yields CDR1 ENHRY and CDR2 SYGVKD. The V gene lost 4 bases and the J gene lost 9 bases, with 10 bases spanning the gap. The CDR3 nucleotides read TGTGCCATCAGTGGTTATGACACTGAGCAGTTCTTC. Translated, it gives CAISGYDTEQFF.

The rearrangement uses TRBV27 and TRBJ2-1, with 8 bases that match TRBD2. The V gene's germline CDR1 is MNHEY and CDR2 SMNVEV (reference sequence). The CDR3 is made up of 16 amino acids. The ends lost 1 base at V and 6 bases at J; junction bases unmatched: 8. This CDR3 reads CASSLLGITSGNEQFF. CDR3 sequence (DNA): TGTGCCAGCAGTTTATTGGGCATAACTAGCGGCAATGAGCAGTTCTTC.

The rearrangement links TRBV30 to TRBJ1-2, with D tentatively TRBD1 (5 bases). The germline V gene has CDR1 GTSNPN and CDR2 SVGIG (reference sequence). Trimming removed 0 bases from V and 7 bases from J, with 9 bases in between. CDR3 length: 12 residues. The CDR3 here is CAWSVRGPGYTF. CDR3 DNA: TGTGCCTGGAGTGTAAGGGGCCCTGGCTACACCTTC.

This chain joins TRBV7-3 and TRBJ2-1, with TRBD2 identical over 11 bases. Germline trimming cut 6 bases from V and 8 bases from J; bases unmatched to any gene: 6. From germline, CDR1 is SGHTA and CDR2 FQGTGA. The length of the CDR3 is 14 residues. CDR3 sequence: CASRLAGGPDEQFF. The CDR3 DNA sequence: TGTGCCAGCAGGCTAGCGGGAGGACCCGATGAGCAGTTCTTC.

Concerning this clone: The junction and the germline gene differ at one end; a read error may be behind it. The DNA for the CDR3 is TGTGCCAGCAGCCAAATGGACAGGACCCTCTTT. It codes for CASSQMDRTLF. V usage is TRBV3-1 (or the pseudogene TRBV3-2) and J usage is TRBJ1-1; the match to TRBD1 covers 7 bases. Germline CDR1 LGHDT, CDR2 YNNKEL (reference sequence). CDR3 length: 11 residues.

The rearrangement uses TRBV30 and TRBJ1-5; a weak D match, TRBD1 (5 bases). Germline values: CDR1 GTSNPN, CDR2 SVGIG (reference sequence). The CDR3 has 13 amino acids. V lost 1 base and J 4 bases, leaving 8 bases between the germline ends. DNA for the CDR3: TGTGCCTGGAGTGCGCAGGGTAATCAGCCCCAGCATTTT. Translation: CAWSAQGNQPQHF.